The subject of this entry is one T cell receptor beta chain. As yet, its antigen is unknown. The entry originates in a study of blood T cells in healthy people across ages. A second 7 to 11 cycle PCR used barcoded and J-beta primers. TCRdb processed the 5' RACE reads anew with MiXCR; each CDR3 protein has one entry. This sample yields 1.5 million to 2 million distinct CDR3 sequences, of which roughly 43% are seen a single time; about 23% belongs to the top ten. Trimming cost V 5 bases and J 8 bases, with 12 bases left between them. Germline V CDR1 and CDR2: SGHTA, FQGNSA. CDR3 length: 13 residues. Study results and caveats: Nothing was known about donor CMV status, and this possibly confounded expanded clonotype changes.

The specimen sequenced was blood. The V gene is TRBV7-2, the J gene TRBJ1-4; D unclear. The receptor was isolated from a human donor in good health. The CDR3 coding sequence is TGTGCCAGCAGCCCCGTGCGGAGGGAAAAACTGTTTTTT. Translation gives CASSPVRREKLFF.